Each of the 24 T cell receptor beta chains below was sequenced from the same sample in a study of T cell responses to AZD1222 COVID-19 vaccine. The repertoire was sequenced with immunoSEQ multiplex PCR; TCRdb's copy has only in-frame clones and lacks some. The data contain approximately 89,000 clones, about 91% of them singletons. The source was peripheral blood, collected on day 0 of AZD1222 vaccination. The receptors come from an adult in good health.

V and J are TRBV19 and TRBJ1-6, with TRBD1 matching 9 bases. This CDR3 has 16 amino acids. V shed 6 bases, J shed 10 bases, and the junction held 13 bases outside the gene matches. Germline V CDR1 and CDR2: LNHDA, SQIVND (reference sequence). The CDR3 nucleotides read TGTGCCAGTAGCCCTCTACAGGGGGCGGTGAGATCACCCCTCCACTTT. It specifies CASSPLQGAVRSPLHF.

In DNA, the CDR3 is TGTGCCAGCAGTGAATTTAGCGGGACTAAAGAGACCCAGTACTTC. Translating gives CASSEFSGTKETQYF. This chain connects TRBV6-1 to TRBJ2-5; 8 bases map to TRBD2. The CDR3 totals 15 residues. The germline V gene has CDR1 MNHNS and CDR2 SASEGT. Unmatched junction bases numbered 5, after V lost 2 bases and J lost 3 bases.

This chain joins TRBV18 and TRBJ2-7; 9 positions agree with TRBD2. Germline lookup yields CDR1 KGHSH and CDR2 LQKENI. V lost 3 bases and J lost 2; bases outside the gene matches: 8. This CDR3 contains 16 residues. In nucleotides, the CDR3 is TGTGCCAGCTCACCTCGGGGCGGGAGGGCGCCCTACGAGCAGTACTTC. Encoded protein: CASSPRGGRAPYEQYF.

V gene TRBV6-5 combines with J gene TRBJ1-6; no reliable D call. V lost 7 bases, J lost 7 bases, and 14 bases lay in between. The CDR3 is made up of 14 amino acids. Germline CDR1 and CDR2: MNHEY and SVGAGI. The CDR3, as DNA: TGTGCCAGCACGCGAACGGGAGACAATTCACCCCTCCACTTT. It yields the protein CASTRTGDNSPLHF.

This rearrangement joins TRBV5-4 to TRBJ1-6; D call uncertain. In germline, CDR1 is SGHNT, CDR2 YYREEE (reference sequence). Trimming stripped 2 bases from V and 9 bases from J, with 9 bases between. This CDR3 is 13 amino acids long. The CDR3 sequence: CASSLTGSSPLHF. CDR3 nucleotide sequence: TGTGCCAGCAGCTTAACCGGCAGTTCACCCCTCCACTTT.

This rearrangement joins TRBV10-3 to TRBJ1-1; D perhaps matches TRBD1 (5 bases). This CDR3 contains 13 residues. The ends were cut back, 4 bases at V and 2 bases at J, with 8 bases in the middle. CDR1 ENHRY and CDR2 SYGVKD come from the germline V gene. The CDR3 reads CAISAGTNTEAFF. For the CDR3, the DNA is TGTGCCATCAGTGCAGGGACCAACACTGAAGCTTTCTTT.

The chain couples TRBV6-6 to TRBJ2-1; 8 bases fit TRBD2. This CDR3 spans 14 amino acids. Germline trimming cut 3 bases from V and 3 bases from J; bases unmatched to any gene: 1. The germline V gene encodes CDR1 MNHNY and CDR2 SVGAGI (reference sequence). For the CDR3, the DNA is TGTGCCAGCAGTTATAGCGGGATCTACAATGAGCAGTTCTTC. Protein: CASSYSGIYNEQFF.

The chain employs TRBV10-3 and TRBJ1-5; D unclear. V lost 0 bases and J 5 bases, leaving 17 bases between the germline ends. Looked up from germline, CDR1 is ENHRY and CDR2 is SYGVKD. The CDR3 has 17 residues. The CDR3 DNA reads TGTGCCATCAGTGAGTCATTGGCGACGACCTCGGATCAGCCCCAGCATTTT. This encodes CAISESLATTSDQPQHF.

In DNA, the CDR3 is TGTGCCAGCAGTCCCCGGACCCCCGGGAACACTGAAGCTTTCTTT. Its protein is CASSPRTPGNTEAFF. The rearrangement joins TRBV28 to TRBJ1-1; D ambiguous. The germline V and J ends were trimmed by 5 bases and 1 base, with 14 bases remaining between them. Germline V CDR1 and CDR2: MDHEN, SYDVKM. This CDR3 has 15 residues.

The rearrangement links TRBV6-5 to TRBJ1-2, with 7 bases aligning to TRBD1. This CDR3 has 13 residues. In germline, CDR1 is MNHEY, CDR2 SVGAGI. The V segment lost 6 bases and the J segment 7 bases; nucleotides outside the gene matches: 8. CDR3 coding DNA: TGTGCCAGCAGCCTCGGACAGGCTTCTGGCTACACCTTC. Its translation: CASSLGQASGYTF.

This chain uses TRBV7-9 with TRBJ2-2; D might be TRBD1 (6 bases). V was trimmed by 5 bases and J by 7 bases, leaving 14 bases between them. The CDR3 is 14 amino acids. Germline V gene sequence: CDR1 SEHNR, CDR2 FQNEAQ (reference sequence). CDR3 protein: CASSKQGGGGELFF. The CDR3 bases are TGTGCCAGCAGCAAACAGGGCGGCGGCGGGGAGCTGTTTTTT.

This clone was counted once. This chain uses TRBV6-5 with TRBJ1-1, with D uncertain. V was clipped by 0 bases and J by 4 bases, with 9 bases between them. This CDR3 spans 14 amino acids. In germline, CDR1 is MNHEY, CDR2 SVGAGI. The CDR3 region is CASSYSRMGTEAFF. The CDR3 bases are TGTGCCAGCAGTTACTCGAGAATGGGCACTGAAGCTTTCTTT.

This clone was seen a single time. V is TRBV13 and J is TRBJ1-3; 9 bases agree with TRBD1. The length of the CDR3 is 17 residues. The junction had 7 bases not matched to a gene; V was cut back by 2 bases and J by 2 bases. In germline, CDR1 is PRHDT, CDR2 FYEKMQ (reference sequence). CDR3 DNA sequence: TGTGCCAGCAGCTTACGGCCACAGGGGGCAGCTGGAAACACCATATATTTT. Translated: CASSLRPQGAAGNTIYF.

This rearrangement joins TRBV20-1 to TRBJ2-5; no definite D call. This CDR3 spans 11 amino acids. Looked up from germline, CDR1 is DFQATT and CDR2 is SNEGSKA (reference sequence). Deletions cut 6 bases from V and 3 bases from J, with 8 bases between. The CDR3 spells CSAAREETQYF. The CDR3 region has the DNA TGCAGTGCAGCCCGGGAAGAGACCCAGTACTTC.

The rearrangement uses TRBV18 and TRBJ1-2; the match to TRBD1 covers 9 bases. The CDR3 consists of 15 residues. Trimming cost V 2 bases and J 2 bases; bases outside gene matches: 3. Germline CDR1 and CDR2: KGHSH and LQKENI. Here the CDR3 reads CASSPSTGGNYGYTF. The CDR3 DNA reads TGTGCCAGCTCACCATCGACAGGGGGAAACTATGGCTACACCTTC.

V is TRBV4-1 and J is TRBJ1-5; possible D gene TRBD1, 5 bases. In germline, CDR1 is MGHRA, CDR2 YSYEKL. V was shortened by 5 bases and J by 2 bases, with 13 bases between the two germline ends. The CDR3 spans 15 residues. CDR3 sequence: CASSWGPRGNQPQHF. CDR3 DNA: TGCGCCAGCAGCTGGGGCCCCAGAGGCAATCAGCCCCAGCATTTT.

This chain links TRBV11-2 with TRBJ1-2; unclear D gene. CDR1 and CDR2 (germline): SGHAT, FQNNGV. Between the trimmed V and J ends, which lost 0 bases and 5 bases, there was a span of 10 bases. The CDR3 contains 14 residues. The CDR3 spells CASSLEGTGYGYTF. The CDR3 region has the DNA TGTGCCAGCAGCTTAGAGGGTACGGGATATGGCTACACCTTC.

This clone was picked up a small number of times. The genes are TRBV7-8 and TRBJ2-2, with unresolved D. Germline V gene data show CDR1 as SGHVS and CDR2 as FQNEAQ. The CDR3 sequence is 16 residues long. The V end lost 4 bases, the J end lost 3 bases, and 15 bases lay between the germline ends. CDR3 in DNA: TGTGCCAGCAGCTCTTACCCGGTAAAGTACACCGGGGAGCTGTTTTTT. This gives the protein CASSSYPVKYTGELFF.

The chain recombines TRBV24-1 with TRBJ2-3, with D possibly TRBD2 on 5 matching bases. The CDR3 sequence is 16 residues long. With 1 base removed from V and 2 bases from J, the gap between germline ends came to 12 bases. Germline lookup yields CDR1 KGHDR and CDR2 SFDVKD. The CDR3 DNA reads TGTGCCACCAGTGATTTTATCGGGAACGACACAGATACGCAGTATTTT. Translated, it gives CATSDFIGNDTDTQYF.

The chain uses TRBV19 and TRBJ1-5; D gene unclear. Germline values: CDR1 LNHDA, CDR2 SQIVND (reference sequence). CDR3 length equals 14 residues. With 5 bases removed from V and 6 bases from J, the gap between germline ends came to 14 bases. The CDR3 sequence is CASSRMGYGQPQHF. CDR3 nucleotides: TGTGCCAGTAGTCGTATGGGTTACGGTCAGCCCCAGCATTTT.

J is TRBJ1-2 and V is TRBV28, with D unresolved. Germline lookup yields CDR1 MDHEN and CDR2 SYDVKM. V shed 6 bases and J shed 5 bases, with 13 bases lying between them. The CDR3 totals 13 residues. The CDR3 sequence is CASRLGGPYGYTF. The CDR3 DNA follows: TGTGCCAGCAGACTGGGAGGGCCTTATGGCTACACCTTC.

This chain uses TRBV29-1 with TRBJ1-3; 8 nucleotides match TRBD1. V lost 3 bases to trimming and J lost 14 bases; unmatched junction nucleotides: 12. Germline lookup yields CDR1 SQVTM and CDR2 ANQGSEA. This CDR3 region has 13 residues. CDR3 loop: CSVEGQAAGTLYF. For the CDR3, the DNA is TGCAGCGTTGAGGGACAGGCTGCGGGTACCCTATATTTT. Combining the CDR3 with reference TRBV29-1 and TRBJ1-3 gives the whole variable domain SAVISQKPSRDICQRGTSLTIQCQVDSQVTMMFWYRQQPGQSLTLIATANQGSEATYESGFVIDKFPISRPNLTFSTLTVSNMSPEDSSIYLCSVEGQAAGTLYFGEGSWLTVV.

The chain uses TRBV4-2 and TRBJ2-5, with 9 bases aligning to TRBD2. The CDR3 length is 17 residues. The ends lost 1 base at V and 4 bases at J; junction bases unmatched: 10. The V gene's germline CDR1 is LGHNA and CDR2 YNFKEQ. CDR3 loop: CASSQVVRGSGRETQYF. The CDR3 DNA sequence: TGTGCCAGCAGCCAAGTGGTTAGAGGTAGCGGGAGAGAGACCCAGTACTTC.

This rearrangement joins TRBV29-1 to TRBJ2-2; D gene unclear. Looked up from germline, CDR1 is SQVTM and CDR2 is ANQGSEA. The CDR3 runs 12 residues. With 6 bases removed from V and 4 bases from J, the gap between germline ends came to 9 bases. CDR3 sequence: CSVETVTGELFF. The CDR3, as DNA: TGCAGCGTAGAGACGGTCACCGGGGAGCTGTTTTTT.